Sequencing of this T cell receptor beta chain was carried out in a study of OX40 agonist ivuxolimab in advanced cancers. Study-wide background: Ivuxolimab, an agonistic anti-OX40 (CD134) antibody, was given to patients. Whole-study findings and limits: CD4+ and CD8+ T cells in blood underwent clonal expansion by week 6 at 0.1 to 3.0 mg/kg. Antigen specificity remained undetermined for the expanded peripheral T cells.

This clone came up once. Its target is not known. The assay was immunoSEQ multiplex PCR, and TCRdb's table has in-frame clones only and misses some. The sample records some 39,000 clones, about 81% being singletons. The CDR3 is 15 residues long. The germline V and J ends were trimmed by 5 bases and 0 bases, with 12 bases remaining between them. The origin of this receptor is an adult with an advanced solid tumor such as melanoma, head and neck, liver or kidney cancer. This chain joins TRBV5-3 and TRBJ1-5, with no clear D. TRBV5-3 is designated an ORF whose function remains uncertain. The sample in question was CD4+ or CD8+ T cells sorted from blood, obtained in a trial of the OX40 agonist ivuxolimab. The CDR3 spells CARRATENSNQPQHF. The CDR3 DNA reads TGTGCCAGAAGAGCTACGGAGAATAGCAATCAGCCCCAGCATTTT.